The 5 T cell receptor beta chains presented below share a single source sample, sequenced in a study of siplizumab effects on memory and regulatory T cells. Using immunoSEQ multiplex PCR, the repertoire was profiled, and TCRdb retains in-frame clones only, with some absent. The sample yields approximately 82,000 clones, 87% seen once. The sample comprised Tregs sorted from blood. Source of these receptors: a human donor in good health.

The rearrangement links TRBV7-9 to TRBJ1-2; no firm D call. The V and J ends lost 7 bases and 2 bases respectively, with 14 bases between them. The germline CDR1 and CDR2 sequences are SEHNR and FQNEAQ (reference sequence). This CDR3 region has 14 residues. This chain's CDR3 is CASNTMGWNYGYTF. The CDR3 DNA follows: TGTGCCAGCAACACCATGGGTTGGAACTATGGCTACACCTTC.

This chain uses TRBV7-9 with TRBJ1-2, with D possibly TRBD1 on 5 matching bases. Germline CDR1 reads SEHNR; CDR2 reads FQNEAQ (reference sequence). V dropped 2 bases and J dropped 8 bases, with 18 bases sitting between them. The CDR3 length is 15 residues. The CDR3 loop reads CASSLSRDGEGGYTF. The CDR3 DNA sequence: TGTGCCAGCAGCTTATCTCGGGACGGCGAGGGGGGCTACACCTTC.

This clone was recorded only once. This sequence joins TRBV6-6 and TRBJ2-1; 10 positions match TRBD2. This CDR3 has 16 amino acids. Germline CDR1 and CDR2: MNHNY and SVGAGI (reference sequence). V dropped 4 bases and J dropped 1; count of bases not matched to a gene: 4. The CDR3, as DNA: TGTGCCAGCAGTTTAGCTAGCGGGGGTTCCTACAATGAGCAGTTCTTC. Its protein product is CASSLASGGSYNEQFF.

V and J are TRBV11-2 and TRBJ1-5; 9 bases align to TRBD1. Per germline, CDR1 SGHAT and CDR2 FQNNGV. J lost 4 bases, V lost 1 base, and 5 bases had no gene match. This CDR3 has 16 residues. The CDR3 DNA is TGTGCCAGCAGCTTAGGGGCGGGACAGGGAAATCAGCCCCAGCATTTT. As protein: CASSLGAGQGNQPQHF. The complete variable domain, with remaining parts taken from reference TRBV11-2 and TRBJ1-5, reads EAGVAQSPRYKIIEKRQSVAFWCNPISGHATLYWYQQILGQGPKLLIQFQNNGVVDDSQLPKDRFSAERLKGVDSTLKIQPAKLEDSAVYLCASSLGAGQGNQPQHFGDGTRLSIL.

Concerning this clone itself: At one end, the junction sequence differs from germline, possibly due to a read error. The rearrangement uses TRBV18 and TRBJ2-5; 8 nucleotides agree with TRBD1. The V gene's germline CDR1 is KGHSH and CDR2 LQKENI. The CDR3 runs to 15 residues. CDR3 bases: TGTGCCAGCTCGCCACCCGGACAGGGAGGAGAGACCCAGTACTTC. Translation: CASSPPGQGGETQYF. The entire variable domain, with the rest obtained from reference TRBV18 and TRBJ2-5, is as follows: NAGVMQNPRHLVRRRGQEARLRCSPMKGHSHVYWYRQLPEEGLKFMVYLQKENIIDESGMPKERFSAEFPKEGPSILRIQQVVRGDSAAYFCASSPPGQGGETQYFGPGTRLLVL.